A selection of T cell receptor beta chains follows, all from one sample in a study of T cell responses to AZD1222 COVID-19 vaccine. Sequenced by immunoSEQ multiplex PCR; TCRdb stores in-frame clones only, minus some. The sample records about 140,000 clones, roughly 88% being singletons. Here the sequenced sample was peripheral blood, taken on day 0 of AZD1222 vaccination. The receptors originated from an adult in good health. CDR3s include the opening cysteine and the closing phenylalanine or tryptophan. D genes are given only for firm matches. Expanded clones are given a class, and other clones once, few, many or no size at all.

clone_size j_call d_call v_call cdr3_aa cdr3_nt
- TRBJ2-5 - TRBV11-2 CASSFLEWRETQYF TGTGCCAGCAGCTTCCTCGAGTGGAGGGAGACCCAGTACTTC
- TRBJ1-1 - TRBV19 CASSITGEPNTEAFF TGTGCCAGTAGTATCACCGGAGAGCCGAACACTGAAGCTTTCTTT
- TRBJ2-4 - TRBV18 CASSPHAAGAMGNIQYF TGTGCCAGCTCACCTCACGCGGCAGGGGCGATGGGGAACATTCAGTACTTC
- TRBJ1-2 - TRBV6-2/TRBV6-3 CASSTSTIRAGYTF TGTGCCAGCAGTACCTCCACAATCAGGGCTGGCTACACCTTC
- TRBJ1-2 - TRBV7-2 CASSRGSKDRGGYTF TGTGCCAGCAGCCGCGGTTCAAAGGACCGGGGGGGCTACACCTTC
- TRBJ2-1 TRBD1 TRBV5-6 CASSLSRTGSYNEQFF TGTGCCAGCAGCTTGTCCCGGACAGGGTCCTACAATGAGCAGTTCTTC
once TRBJ2-1 TRBD2 TRBV28 CASSPVTSGSNEQFF TGTGCCAGCAGCCCAGTGACTAGCGGGAGTAATGAGCAGTTCTTC
- TRBJ2-1 - TRBV6-2/TRBV6-3 CASSNVGDEQFF TGTGCCAGCAGTAACGTAGGGGATGAGCAGTTCTTC
- TRBJ1-1 TRBD1 TRBV2 CASRGQGPEWGTEAFF TGTGCCAGCAGGGGACAGGGGCCCGAGTGGGGAACTGAAGCTTTCTTT
once TRBJ2-7 TRBD1 TRBV5-1 CASSGTGASGEQYF TGCGCCAGCAGTGGGACAGGGGCTTCTGGAGAGCAGTACTTC
- TRBJ2-3 TRBD2 TRBV5-6 CASSWTLAGDPSTDTQYF TGTGCCAGCAGCTGGACCCTAGCGGGAGATCCTAGCACAGATACGCAGTATTTT
- TRBJ1-3 - TRBV10-3 CAIGGGADPSGNTIYF TGTGCCATCGGTGGGGGAGCAGATCCCTCTGGAAACACCATATATTTT
- TRBJ2-1 - TRBV21-1 CASSRRHLSSYNEQFF TGTGCCAGCAGCAGGCGACACCTGAGCTCCTACAATGAGCAGTTCTTC
- TRBJ2-1 - TRBV19 CASMRQEGGYNEQFF TGTGCCAGTATGAGACAGGAGGGCGGCTACAATGAGCAGTTCTTC
- TRBJ1-6 - TRBV6-5 CASSYQRSDSPLHF TGTGCCAGCAGTTACCAGAGATCTGATTCACCCCTCCACTTT
- TRBJ2-3 - TRBV6-4 CASEGGGSPKNTQYF TGTGCCAGCGAGGGGGGGGGTTCCCCAAAGAATACGCAGTATTTT
- TRBJ1-3 - TRBV7-2 CASSVRDNGNTIYF TGTGCCAGCAGCGTCCGGGACAATGGAAACACCATATATTTT
- TRBJ2-5 - TRBV29-1 CSVDRETQYF TGCAGCGTTGATAGGGAGACCCAGTACTTC
- TRBJ1-1 - TRBV14 CASSTLGGFVEAFF TGTGCCAGCAGCACTCTAGGGGGGTTCGTAGAAGCTTTCTTT
few TRBJ2-7 - TRBV18 CASSLSQMTYEQYF TGTGCCAGCTCACTATCACAGATGACCTACGAGCAGTACTTC
- TRBJ1-1 - TRBV3-1/TRBV3-2 CASSPNTGMNTEAFF TGTGCCAGCAGCCCAAACACAGGGATGAACACTGAAGCTTTCTTT
- TRBJ2-5 - TRBV6-1 CASSETGNRGGETQYF TGTGCCAGCAGTGAAACCGGCAACAGGGGGGGAGAGACCCAGTACTTC
- TRBJ2-7 - TRBV7-2 CASSLRTASYEQYF TGTGCCAGCAGCTTACGGACGGCCTCCTACGAGCAGTACTTC
- TRBJ1-2 - TRBV3-1/TRBV3-2 CASSQNLGQSYGYTF TGTGCCAGCAGCCAAAACCTAGGACAGTCCTATGGCTACACCTTC
- TRBJ1-3 - TRBV28 CASSPSRGAGVGNTIYF TGTGCCAGCAGTCCCTCTAGGGGAGCGGGGGTAGGAAACACCATATATTTT
- TRBJ1-1 - TRBV10-1 CASSPQLNTEAFF TGCGCCAGCAGCCCCCAGCTAAACACTGAAGCTTTCTTT
- TRBJ2-1 TRBD2 TRBV25-1 CASSVPGLGYNEQFF TGTGCCAGCAGTGTACCGGGACTAGGCTACAATGAGCAGTTCTTC
- TRBJ2-7 - TRBV6-5 CASSYSAGFYEQYF TGTGCCAGCAGTTACTCCGCGGGGTTCTACGAGCAGTACTTC
- TRBJ1-5 TRBD1 TRBV18 CASSLQTGTAFNQPQHF TGTGCCAGCTCACTACAAACCGGGACAGCCTTTAATCAGCCCCAGCATTTT
- TRBJ2-5 TRBD1 TRBV9 CASSGGTDQETQYF TGTGCCAGCAGCGGGGGGACAGACCAAGAGACCCAGTACTTC